The 21 T cell receptor beta chains below were found in one sample sequenced in a study of blood T cell repertoires in COVID-19 (dated by TCRdb to the early 2020s). Libraries were constructed by the immunoSEQ multiplex PCR assay. TCRdb stores this immuneACCESS table with in-frame sequences only. Part of the clones is absent; in the studies checked, under half of the shortfall reflects unresolved V genes, and no reason is known for the rest. The sample table contains 200,000 to 300,000 clones; only one count was recorded for approximately 86% of them. The ten largest clonotypes hold more than 4.5% of the sample. The sample taken for sequencing was peripheral blood. These receptors all come from a woman aged 55-75 years with COVID-19, enrolled during active disease.

This chain uses TRBV11-3 with TRBJ2-2; tentatively, D is TRBD1 (5 bases). V lost 1 base, J lost 4 bases, and 7 bases lay in between. The CDR3 is made up of 14 amino acids. Germline lookup yields CDR1 SGHNT and CDR2 YENEEA. For the CDR3, the DNA is TGTGCCAGCAGCTTAGGGGGCTCCACCGGGGAGCTGTTTTTT. It is translated as CASSLGGSTGELFF. Together with reference TRBV11-3 and TRBJ2-2, the CDR3 gives the full variable domain: EAGVVQSPRYKIIEKKQPVAFWCNPISGHNTLYWYLQNLGQGPELLIRYENEEAVDDSQLPKDRFSAERLKGVDSTLKIQPAELGDSAVYLCASSLGGSTGELFFGEGSRLTVL.

The chain is built from TRBV4-1 and TRBJ1-3, with 8 bases lining up with TRBD1. V lost 2 bases to trimming and J lost 0 bases; unmatched junction nucleotides: 15. The CDR3 spans 20 residues. CDR1 and CDR2 (germline): MGHRA, YSYEKL. CDR3 coding DNA: TGCGCCAGCAGCCAACTAGGACAGGGTCCCCTACTCAGCTCTGGAAACACCATATATTTT. Amino acids: CASSQLGQGPLLSSGNTIYF.

This chain uses TRBV7-9 with TRBJ2-3; 9 bases align to TRBD2. V trimming: 5 bases; J trimming: 4 bases; junction bases outside the gene matches: 4. Germline assignment: CDR1 SEHNR and CDR2 FQNEAQ (reference sequence). CDR3 length: 14 amino acids. The CDR3 loop is CASSPGTSSDTQYF. CDR3 sequence (DNA): TGTGCCAGCAGCCCGGGGACTAGCTCAGATACGCAGTATTTT.

V gene TRBV11-2 combines with J gene TRBJ2-3, with a tentative D call TRBD2 (6 bases). The CDR3 runs 13 residues. Trimming stripped 2 bases from V and 10 bases from J, with 13 bases between. Germline lookup yields CDR1 SGHAT and CDR2 FQNNGV. CDR3 DNA: TGTGCCAGCAGCTTATACGGTGCGGGACCGCAGTATTTT. Translation gives CASSLYGAGPQYF.

This clone is a singleton in its sample. V and J are TRBV24-1 and TRBJ1-4; 9 bases are shared with TRBD1. The CDR3 runs 17 residues. V shed 4 bases and J 3 bases; nucleotides not matched to a gene: 8. CDR1 and CDR2 from the germline V gene are KGHDR and SFDVKD. Here the CDR3 reads CATSDPQGANPNEKLFF. The DNA of the CDR3 is TGTGCCACCAGTGACCCACAGGGGGCGAACCCTAATGAAAAACTGTTTTTT.

V is TRBV20-1 and J is TRBJ1-2; the D is unclear. Trimming cost V 8 bases and J 3 bases, with 10 bases left between them. Germline assignment: CDR1 DFQATT and CDR2 SNEGSKA (reference sequence). This CDR3 comprises 11 residues. As DNA, the CDR3 is TGCAGTTCCCAACGGGACTATGGCTACACCTTC. Translation gives CSSQRDYGYTF.

The chain couples TRBV19 to TRBJ2-1; 11 bases match TRBD1. V shed 3 bases and J 4 bases; nucleotides not matched to a gene: 5. The germline gives CDR1 LNHDA, CDR2 SQIVND (reference sequence). This CDR3 region has 16 residues. DNA of the CDR3: TGTGCCAGTAGTATTTCCGGGACAGGGGGGTACAATGAGCAGTTCTTC. Its translation: CASSISGTGGYNEQFF.

The chain employs TRBV4-2 and TRBJ1-4; D possibly corresponds to TRBD1 (5 bases). Trimming cost V 0 bases and J 5 bases, with 16 bases left between them. CDR3 length: 17 amino acids. The V gene's germline CDR1 is LGHNA and CDR2 YNFKEQ. CDR3 region: CASSQDLWGLSNEKLFF. CDR3 nucleotide sequence: TGTGCCAGCAGCCAAGATCTCTGGGGACTATCGAATGAAAAACTGTTTTTT.

V is TRBV19 and J is TRBJ2-1; 9 positions agree with TRBD2. V lost 3 bases, J lost 6 bases, and 15 bases stayed unmatched. CDR1 is LNHDA and CDR2 is SQIVND in the germline V gene (reference sequence). The CDR3 length is 18 residues. CDR3 loop: CASSMVAGGPVRANEQFF. DNA for the CDR3: TGTGCCAGTAGTATGGTTGCGGGAGGGCCTGTCCGGGCCAATGAGCAGTTCTTC.

V and J are TRBV7-3 and TRBJ2-2; 9 nucleotides agree with TRBD2. The CDR3 has 16 amino acids. Per the germline V gene, CDR1 is SGHTA and CDR2 is FQGTGA. V trimming: 2 bases; J trimming: 5 bases; junction bases outside the gene matches: 6. The CDR3 reads CASSLPGLAFTGELFF. The CDR3 bases are TGTGCCAGCAGCTTACCGGGACTAGCATTTACCGGGGAGCTGTTTTTT.

In this sample, this clone turned up once. The chain is built from TRBV5-6 and TRBJ2-7, with 9 bases identical to TRBD1. The CDR3 is 16 residues long. Per germline, CDR1 SGHDT and CDR2 YYEEEE. J gave up 3 bases and V 4 bases, and 11 bases lay outside the gene matches. The CDR3 coding sequence is TGTGCCAGCAGCAGGCGTTCCGGGACAGGGAGCTACGAGCAGTACTTC. This sequence encodes CASSRRSGTGSYEQYF.

This sequence joins TRBV6-5 and TRBJ1-2, with D uncertain. This CDR3 spans 15 amino acids. Germline loops: CDR1 MNHEY, CDR2 SVGAGI. V was trimmed by 9 bases and J by 6 bases, leaving 23 bases between them. CDR3 DNA sequence: TGTGCCAGTCATCAAGGGCAGACTATCGTAGATGGCTACACCTTC. This translates into CASHQGQTIVDGYTF.

The chain carries TRBV29-1 and TRBJ1-1; TRBD1 matches 7 bases. V dropped 6 bases and J dropped 5; count of bases not matched to a gene: 9. The germline CDR1 and CDR2 sequences are SQVTM and ANQGSEA. This CDR3 comprises 13 residues. The CDR3 loop is CSVNRGSGTEAFF. As DNA, the CDR3 is TGCAGCGTGAACAGGGGATCAGGTACTGAAGCTTTCTTT.

This clone was seen a handful of times. This chain uses TRBV7-3 with TRBJ2-7; D might be TRBD1 (6 bases). From germline, CDR1 is SGHTA and CDR2 FQGTGA. This CDR3 is built from 14 residues. The V and J ends lost 5 bases and 0 bases respectively, with 11 bases between them. CDR3 coding DNA: TGTGCCAGCAGCGAGACAGGTTACTCCTACGAGCAGTACTTC. Residues: CASSETGYSYEQYF.

The CDR3 loop is CASSLLAGEANEQFF. CDR3 nucleotides: TGTGCCAGCAGCCTACTAGCGGGAGAGGCCAATGAGCAGTTCTTC. This chain connects TRBV7-2 to TRBJ2-1, with 11 bases lining up with TRBD2. The V and J ends lost 5 bases and 6 bases, in that order; junction bases with no gene match: 6. CDR1 SGHTA and CDR2 FQGNSA come from the germline V gene. The CDR3 is made up of 15 amino acids.

The genes are TRBV6-1 and TRBJ2-1; 12 positions match TRBD2. The CDR3 extends over 15 amino acids. Germline V gene data show CDR1 as MNHNS and CDR2 as SASEGT. V lost 2 bases, J lost 7 bases, and 3 bases stayed unmatched. CDR3 DNA sequence: TGTGCCAGCAGTGAATCTAGCGGGAGGGTTAATGAGCAGTTCTTC. Translated, it gives CASSESSGRVNEQFF.

The chain recombines TRBV10-2 with TRBJ2-7; tentatively, D is TRBD2 (6 bases). Trimming left V 6 bases short and J 6 bases short, with 15 bases between. Per the germline V gene, CDR1 is WSHSY and CDR2 is SAAADI. The CDR3 runs to 13 residues. The chain's CDR3 is CASSRGLLVEQYF. CDR3 sequence (DNA): TGCGCCAGCAGCCGGGGGTTATTGGTCGAGCAGTACTTC.

The chain combines TRBV19 with TRBJ1-1; 9 bases are shared with TRBD1. Germline lookup yields CDR1 LNHDA and CDR2 SQIVND (reference sequence). Trimming took 5 bases from V and 2 from J; bases not matched to a gene: 3. The CDR3 is 14 residues long. In DNA, the CDR3 is TGTGCCAGTAGTTCGGACAGGGGAAACACTGAAGCTTTCTTT. Translated: CASSSDRGNTEAFF.

This chain uses TRBV28 with TRBJ2-3; tentatively, D is TRBD2 (7 bases). The CDR3 runs to 15 residues. Germline V gene sequence: CDR1 MDHEN, CDR2 SYDVKM. V was clipped by 8 bases and J by 0 bases, with 15 bases between them. CDR3 nucleotide sequence: TGTGCCAGCCGTTCCGGGGGGCCTAGCACAGATACGCAGTATTTT. Amino acids: CASRSGGPSTDTQYF.

The chain carries TRBV29-1 and TRBJ2-1, with a possible D match to TRBD1 (6 bases). This CDR3 is 15 amino acids long. Trimming cost V 1 base and J 4 bases, with 14 bases left between them. CDR1 is SQVTM, CDR2 ANQGSEA, per germline. CDR3 DNA sequence: TGCAGCGTTGAAGGTGGGTTAGGGGGATACAATGAGCAGTTCTTC. Translating it yields CSVEGGLGGYNEQFF.

This clone was detected only once. The gene calls are TRBV11-2 and TRBJ2-5; the D is unclear. Germline values: CDR1 SGHAT, CDR2 FQNNGV. V lost 5 bases and J 2 bases, leaving 15 bases between the germline ends. The length of the CDR3 is 15 residues. CDR3 coding DNA: TGTGCCAGCAGCCTCGTTGACACGATACAAGAGACCCAGTACTTC. Its translation: CASSLVDTIQETQYF.